A single sample gave rise to the 28 T cell receptor beta chains below, sequenced in a study of a mutant IDH1 vaccine in newly diagnosed glioma. These receptors have no identified antigens. Time point in this sample: week 23, last vaccination. In the vaccine, a single dose held 300 ug of the mutant IDH1 20-mer peptide, along with topical imiquimod. Assay: immunoSEQ multiplex PCR; the TCRdb copy retains only in-frame clones and omits some. The sample lists fewer than 30,000 clones, 65% to 85% occurring once. This sample comprised PBMCs, obtained from a glioma patient whose treatment included an IDH1 peptide vaccine. The receptors were sampled from a woman aged 18-29 years with glioma.

The V and J genes are TRBV11-2 and TRBJ1-5, with a tentative D call TRBD1 (5 bases). The CDR3 is 16 residues long. CDR1 is SGHAT and CDR2 is FQNNGV in the germline V gene. V lost 2 bases and J lost 0, with 11 bases in between. The DNA for the CDR3 is TGTGCCAGCAGCTTAAGCCAGGGATATAGCAATCAGCCCCAGCATTTT. Translating it yields CASSLSQGYSNQPQHF.

The gene calls are TRBV7-9 and TRBJ1-1; 7 positions agree with TRBD1. The V and J ends lost 1 base and 6 bases, in that order; junction bases with no gene match: 8. Germline CDR1 SEHNR, CDR2 FQNEAQ (reference sequence). The CDR3 has 15 residues. CDR3 protein: CASSLGPGQRAEAFF. In DNA, the CDR3 is TGTGCCAGCAGCTTAGGACCGGGACAGAGAGCTGAAGCTTTCTTT.

The V call is TRBV11-3, the J call TRBJ1-1; TRBD1 agrees at 7 bases. The V gene end was trimmed by 5 bases and the J gene end by 3 bases; junction bases not matched to a gene: 12. CDR1 is SGHNT, CDR2 YENEEA, per germline. The CDR3 is made up of 16 amino acids. The DNA of the CDR3 is TGTGCCAGCAGCGGAAGACAGGGATCAAGGGACACTGAAGCTTTCTTT. Translated: CASSGRQGSRDTEAFF.

J is TRBJ1-1 and V is TRBV19; D not resolved. The CDR3 contains 15 residues. Germline V gene lookup returns CDR1 LNHDA and CDR2 SQIVND (reference sequence). V lost 6 bases and J lost 3, with 17 bases in between. The DNA of the CDR3 is TGTGCCAGTAGGCCCGAAGCGCTCGGTTACACTGAAGCTTTCTTT. Protein: CASRPEALGYTEAFF.

This clone was detected a few times. V is TRBV13 and J is TRBJ1-1, with 10 bases aligning to TRBD1. There are 16 residues in the CDR3. Losses at the gene ends were 0 bases for V and 4 bases for J; bases not matched to a gene: 5. Germline values: CDR1 PRHDT, CDR2 FYEKMQ (reference sequence). The CDR3 bases are TGTGCCAGCAGCTTAGGTTGGGACAGGGGATCCACTGAAGCTTTCTTT. This encodes CASSLGWDRGSTEAFF.

The gene calls are TRBV30 and TRBJ2-1; 7 bases match TRBD1. The V and J ends lost 1 base and 8 bases, in that order; junction bases with no gene match: 8. The CDR3 sequence is 14 residues long. CDR1 is GTSNPN, CDR2 SVGIG, per germline (reference sequence). This CDR3 reads CAWSGLRDSYEQFF. The CDR3 DNA reads as TGTGCCTGGAGTGGACTTCGGGACAGCTATGAGCAGTTCTTC.

The sample holds a few counts of this clone. This chain links TRBV30 with TRBJ1-1, with 7 bases fitting TRBD1. Per the germline V gene, CDR1 is GTSNPN and CDR2 is SVGIG (reference sequence). The CDR3 totals 13 residues. The junction had 4 bases not matched to a gene; V was cut back by 4 bases and J by 2 bases. CDR3 bases: TGTGCCTGGAACGGGGACAGCAACACTGAAGCTTTCTTT. Encoded protein: CAWNGDSNTEAFF.

The chain joins TRBV9 to TRBJ1-2; 9 bases match TRBD1. CDR1 is SGDLS and CDR2 is YYNGEE in the germline V gene. The trim removed 4 bases at V and 12 bases at J, leaving 16 bases unmatched. The CDR3 runs to 15 residues. CDR3 nucleotide sequence: TGTGCCAGCAGCTCTGATCTTAAGGGACAGGGTGTGGACACCTTC. Translating gives CASSSDLKGQGVDTF.

The V and J genes are TRBV7-6 and TRBJ1-3; D perhaps matches TRBD1 (5 bases). Germline CDR1 is SGHVS and CDR2 is FNYEAQ. This CDR3 contains 16 residues. The V end lost 3 bases, the J end lost 3 bases, and 15 bases lay between the germline ends. This CDR3 is CASSFNQGTSGNTIYF. For the CDR3, the DNA is TGTGCCAGCAGCTTTAACCAGGGTACAAGTGGAAACACCATATATTTT.

CDR3 nucleotides: TGTGCCAGCAGTTACTCTGGGGAATACAATGAGCAGTTCTTC. As protein: CASSYSGEYNEQFF. The chain recombines TRBV6-5 with TRBJ2-1; D call uncertain. V was clipped by 0 bases and J by 4 bases, with 7 bases between them. The CDR3 loop spans 14 amino acids. CDR1 is MNHEY and CDR2 is SVGAGI in the germline V gene.

This clone was recorded only once. The V gene is TRBV30, the J gene TRBJ2-2; 12 bases line up with TRBD1. V trimming: 5 bases; J trimming: 2 bases; junction bases outside the gene matches: 0. CDR3 length: 14 amino acids. Germline V gene data show CDR1 as GTSNPN and CDR2 as SVGIG (reference sequence). The CDR3 reads CAWGTGGNTGELFF. The CDR3 DNA reads TGTGCCTGGGGGACAGGGGGCAACACCGGGGAGCTGTTTTTT.

The chain couples TRBV19 to TRBJ1-5; 7 nucleotides agree with TRBD1. CDR3 length equals 16 residues. CDR1 and CDR2 from the germline V gene are LNHDA and SQIVND (reference sequence). The J segment lost 8 bases and the V segment lost 0 bases, leaving 10 bases of the junction unmatched. The CDR3 nucleotides are TGTGCCAGTAGTATAGATGCACAGGGGTTTCAGGAGCCCCAGCATTTT. It codes for CASSIDAQGFQEPQHF. The whole variable domain, filled in from reference TRBV19 and TRBJ1-5, reads DGGITQSPKYLFRKEGQNVTLSCEQNLNHDAMYWYRQDPGQGLRLIYYSQIVNDFQKGDIAEGYSVSREKKESFPLTVTSAQKNPTAFYLCASSIDAQGFQEPQHFGDGTRLSIL.

This rearrangement joins TRBV28 to TRBJ1-3; D may be TRBD1 (6 bases). CDR3 length: 16 residues. V was trimmed by 4 bases and J by 0 bases, leaving 13 bases between them. Germline V gene sequence: CDR1 MDHEN, CDR2 SYDVKM. The CDR3 sequence: CASSSGQSSSGNTIYF. In nucleotides, the CDR3 is TGTGCCAGCAGTTCAGGACAGTCAAGCTCTGGAAACACCATATATTTT.

This sequence joins TRBV6-1 and TRBJ2-7; D may be TRBD1 (5 bases). The V gene's germline CDR1 is MNHNS and CDR2 SASEGT. The V end lost 2 bases, the J end lost 3 bases, and 11 bases lay between the germline ends. The CDR3 covers 14 residues. CDR3 bases: TGTGCCAGCAGTGAACAGGGCGGTAACTACGAGCAGTACTTC. Its translation: CASSEQGGNYEQYF.

The rearrangement links TRBV19 to TRBJ2-1; 7 nucleotides align to TRBD1. Trimming at V came to 0 bases and at J to 6 bases, leaving 11 bases not matched to a gene. CDR1 and CDR2 from the germline V gene are LNHDA and SQIVND (reference sequence). The CDR3 contains 17 residues. The CDR3: CASSIDRKTGVRNEQFF. The CDR3 region has the DNA TGTGCCAGTAGTATAGATAGGAAAACAGGGGTTCGCAATGAGCAGTTCTTC.

By proportion, this clone is medium-sized. The chain uses TRBV27 and TRBJ2-7; TRBD2 might be the D (6 bases). Trimming took 6 bases from V and 6 from J, leaving 18 bases between them. Germline assignment: CDR1 MNHEY and CDR2 SMNVEV (reference sequence). CDR3 length: 14 residues. CDR3 DNA sequence: TGTGCCAGCAGCCCCGGGACTCGGGTGGGCGAGCAGTACTTC. Its protein is CASSPGTRVGEQYF.

The chain recombines TRBV18 with TRBJ1-4; weak D call: TRBD1 (6 bases). The germline V gene has CDR1 KGHSH and CDR2 LQKENI. The CDR3 has 15 amino acids. Trimming took off 3 bases at V and 8 bases at J, with 16 bases between the two ends. The CDR3 coding sequence is TGTGCCAGCTCACCCGGGTGGGGGCCGCAGGAAAAACTGTTTTTT. Translating it yields CASSPGWGPQEKLFF. The full variable domain, with the rest looked up from reference TRBV18 and TRBJ1-4, is NAGVMQNPRHLVRRRGQEARLRCSPMKGHSHVYWYRQLPEEGLKFMVYLQKENIIDESGMPKERFSAEFPKEGPSILRIQQVVRGDSAAYFCASSPGWGPQEKLFFGSGTQLSVL.

This chain joins TRBV6-1 and TRBJ2-7; 10 nucleotides align to TRBD1. CDR1 and CDR2 from the germline V gene are MNHNS and SASEGT. J gave up 5 bases and V 2 bases, and 9 bases lay outside the gene matches. CDR3 size: 16 residues. The DNA for the CDR3 is TGTGCCAGCAGTGAAATTCCGGGACAGGGGAAACACGAGCAGTACTTC. This sequence encodes CASSEIPGQGKHEQYF.

This clone was picked up a small number of times. The chain has TRBV19 and TRBJ1-1, with 10 bases aligning to TRBD1. Trimming cost V 5 bases and J 6 bases; bases outside gene matches: 3. This CDR3 has 13 residues. Germline CDR1 reads LNHDA; CDR2 reads SQIVND (reference sequence). CDR3 bases: TGTGCCAGTAGTGAGGACAGGGGGTCTGAAGCTTTCTTT. This encodes CASSEDRGSEAFF.

The chain employs TRBV5-6 and TRBJ2-1; D is unclear. CDR3 length equals 16 residues. Germline loops: CDR1 SGHDT, CDR2 YYEEEE. The V gene lost 0 bases and the J gene lost 5 bases, with 15 bases spanning the gap. The DNA of the CDR3 is TGTGCCAGCAGCTTGGTCGGCTACTGGGGTGACAATGAGCAGTTCTTC. This sequence encodes CASSLVGYWGDNEQFF.

This clone has just one count. The rearrangement uses TRBV4-3 and TRBJ2-7; TRBD1 is a possible D gene (7 bases). V was clipped by 5 bases and J by 4 bases, with 18 bases between them. The CDR3 is 15 residues long. Germline CDR1 LGHNA, CDR2 YSLEER. This CDR3 is CASSGHWDSGYEQYF. The DNA of the CDR3 is TGCGCCAGCAGCGGTCACTGGGACAGCGGGTACGAGCAGTACTTC.

The chain uses TRBV27 and TRBJ2-1, with D maybe TRBD2 (6 bases). Trimming stripped 8 bases from V and 9 bases from J, with 29 bases between. The germline CDR1 and CDR2 sequences are MNHEY and SMNVEV (reference sequence). The CDR3 totals 17 residues. The CDR3, as DNA: TGTGCCAGCGCCCAACACCATGGCGGGACGGGTACGGGTGAGCAGTTCTTC. It translates to CASAQHHGGTGTGEQFF.

The V and J genes are TRBV19 and TRBJ1-5, with 9 bases matching TRBD1. CDR1 and CDR2 from the germline V gene are LNHDA and SQIVND (reference sequence). This CDR3 has 14 residues. Losses at the gene ends were 9 bases for V and 3 bases for J; bases not matched to a gene: 6. The CDR3 sequence: CASRTGVPNQPQHF. The CDR3 bases are TGTGCCAGCCGGACAGGGGTGCCCAATCAGCCCCAGCATTTT.

V gene TRBV7-9 combines with J gene TRBJ1-2; D is unclear. V gave up 5 bases and J gave up 6 bases, with 22 bases separating them. The germline V gene encodes CDR1 SEHNR and CDR2 FQNEAQ (reference sequence). The CDR3 is 16 residues long. The CDR3 DNA is TGTGCCAGCAGCCCTACTTCGACTGGTCAATTCCATGGCTACACCTTC. Amino acid sequence: CASSPTSTGQFHGYTF.

This clone was seen once. The rearrangement links TRBV11-2 to TRBJ1-1, with D unresolved. Trimming left V 1 base short and J 0 bases short, with 9 bases between. CDR1 SGHAT and CDR2 FQNNGV come from the germline V gene. CDR3 length: 15 amino acids. The CDR3 nucleotides are TGTGCCAGCAGCTTAGCGGCGGCAGTGAACACTGAAGCTTTCTTT. Translated: CASSLAAAVNTEAFF. The full variable domain, completed using reference TRBV11-2 and TRBJ1-1, is EAGVAQSPRYKIIEKRQSVAFWCNPISGHATLYWYQQILGQGPKLLIQFQNNGVVDDSQLPKDRFSAERLKGVDSTLKIQPAKLEDSAVYLCASSLAAAVNTEAFFGQGTRLTVV.

This clone was counted a single time. The chain combines TRBV6-5 with TRBJ2-3; TRBD1 matches at 7 bases. CDR1 MNHEY and CDR2 SVGAGI come from the germline V gene. The J segment lost 6 bases and the V segment lost 0 bases, leaving 9 bases of the junction unmatched. The CDR3 has 16 residues. CDR3 sequence: CASSYSLGQVKDTQYF. DNA for the CDR3: TGTGCCAGCAGTTACTCCCTAGGACAGGTTAAGGATACGCAGTATTTT.

This clone has only one observation. V is TRBV6-6 and J is TRBJ2-4, with D unclear. V lost 8 bases to trimming and J lost 1 base, with 15 bases between them. Germline V gene sequence: CDR1 MNHNY, CDR2 SVGAGI (reference sequence). This CDR3 has 15 residues. Here the CDR3 reads CASAPDVLAKNIQYF. The DNA of the CDR3 is TGTGCCAGCGCCCCTGATGTTCTGGCCAAAAACATTCAGTACTTC.

This clone was picked up a small number of times. The rearrangement joins TRBV29-1 to TRBJ2-1; D might be TRBD2 (5 bases). The V gene's germline CDR1 is SQVTM and CDR2 ANQGSEA. Trimming pared 0 bases from V and 9 bases from J, leaving 9 bases between. This CDR3 comprises 12 residues. CDR3 region: CSVEDRRAEQFF. The CDR3 DNA sequence: TGCAGCGTTGAAGATCGGCGGGCTGAGCAGTTCTTC.